This TCR beta chain derives from a study of cytomegalovirus exposure and HLA in healthy donors. Use of 60 Vbeta and 13 Jbeta primers characterized the PCR. Measured with immunoSEQ multiplex PCR; TCRdb has only the in-frame clones, and not every one. The sample yields some 100,000 clones, approximately 76% seen once. Study results and caveats: In an earlier analysis, productive rearrangement rates for most beta V segments clustered near 87% or 30%.

In the case of this clone: The antigen is not known.

The source material was PBMCs. The TCR comes from a man in his fifties or sixties in good health and CMV-seropositive.

The CDR3, as DNA: TGTGCCAGCTCAAAGGACAGGAACACCGGGGAGCTGTTTTTT. Translated: CASSKDRNTGELFF. The chain joins TRBV18 to TRBJ2-2; tentative D call: TRBD1 (6 bases). The V and J ends lost 5 bases and 1 base respectively, with 8 bases between them. The CDR3 sequence is 14 residues long. The germline gives CDR1 KGHSH, CDR2 LQKENI.